These T cell receptor beta chains were read from a single sample in a study of T-cell memory formation after mild COVID-19. TCRdb ran MiXCR on the 5' RACE reads and lists one entry per CDR3 protein. The sample contains about 210,000 distinct CDR3 sequences, 27% of which appear only once. The sequencing sample was made of PBMCs or a T cell subset sorted from them (not recorded which). The receptor source for this set is an adult woman who had mild COVID-19 (a few samples of this study predate the infection). Cell type and time point are not known. Both conserved end residues are part of each CDR3. A D gene is named only where the DNA matches it firmly. A row's size may be missing; if present it is once, few, many or a size class.

TRBV25-1	TRBJ2-1	-	-	CASRGRGPNEQFF	TGTGCCAGCAGAGGTCGCGGCCCCAATGAGCAGTTCTTC
TRBV7-2	TRBJ1-1	-	-	CASSLGRSNTEAFF	TGTGCCAGCAGCTTAGGGCGTTCGAACACTGAAGCTTTCTTT
TRBV9	TRBJ2-1	TRBD2	once	CASSRTGGRSRDEQFF	TGTGCCAGCAGCAGAACGGGGGGGCGATCCCGTGATGAGCAGTTCTTC
TRBV20-1	TRBJ2-3	TRBD2	few	CSAQRDTSGDTQYF	TGCAGTGCCCAACGGGACACTAGCGGCGATACGCAGTATTTT
TRBV2	TRBJ2-2	TRBD2	-	CASSAGLAGAEEGELFF	TGTGCCAGCAGCGCAGGACTAGCGGGGGCTGAAGAGGGGGAGCTGTTTTTT
TRBV3-1	TRBJ2-5	-	few	CASSQGFKGETQYF	TGTGCCAGCAGCCAAGGTTTTAAGGGCGAGACCCAGTACTTC
TRBV4-1	TRBJ2-3	TRBD2	few	CASSQVGSGGGVTDTQYF	TGCGCCAGCAGCCAAGTGGGTAGCGGGGGTGGCGTGACAGATACGCAGTATTTT
TRBV5-5	TRBJ1-4	-	few	CASSFGAGYSEKLFF	TGTGCCAGCAGCTTTGGGGCAGGTTATAGCGAAAAACTGTTTTTT
TRBV29-1	TRBJ2-7	-	-	CSASLAVSSYEQYF	TGCAGCGCTTCCTTAGCGGTAAGCTCCTACGAGCAGTACTTC
TRBV18	TRBJ2-3	-	-	CASSPPLDTQYF	TGTGCCAGCTCACCACCGTTGGATACGCAGTATTTT
TRBV5-6	TRBJ1-2	TRBD1	few	CASSYKWDSYGYTF	TGTGCCAGCAGCTACAAGTGGGACAGCTATGGCTACACCTTC